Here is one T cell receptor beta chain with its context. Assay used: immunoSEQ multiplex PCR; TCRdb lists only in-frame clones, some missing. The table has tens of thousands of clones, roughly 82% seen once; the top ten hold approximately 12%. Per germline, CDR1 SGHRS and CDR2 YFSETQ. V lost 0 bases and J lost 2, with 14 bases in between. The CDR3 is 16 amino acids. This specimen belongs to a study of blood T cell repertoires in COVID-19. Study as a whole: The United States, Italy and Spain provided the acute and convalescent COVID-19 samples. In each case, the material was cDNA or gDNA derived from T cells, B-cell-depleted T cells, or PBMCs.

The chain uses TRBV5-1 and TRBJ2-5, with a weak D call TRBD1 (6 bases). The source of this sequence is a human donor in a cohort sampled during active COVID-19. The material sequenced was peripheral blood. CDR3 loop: CASSLEGGQIQETQYF. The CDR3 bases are TGCGCCAGCAGCTTGGAAGGGGGACAAATACAAGAGACCCAGTACTTC.